This is a list of T cell receptor beta chains from one sample in a study of blood T cell repertoires in COVID-19. Only in-frame clones appear in the TCRdb table, and some are missing; sequencing was by immunoSEQ multiplex PCR. Of about 210,000 clones detected, about 76% appear once; the ten largest clones hold 8.9%. Sequenced input: PBMCs or T cells enriched from blood (not recorded which). The origin of the receptors is a woman between 50 and 59 years old with acute COVID-19. Both conserved end residues are part of each CDR3. The D gene is left open where the match is weak. Some rows have no size entry. The others give once, few or many, or a class for an expanded clone.

j_gene | abundance | v_gene | d_gene | CDR3aa | CDR3nt
TRBJ1-5 | - | TRBV12-5 | TRBD1 | CASVMTGTSPQHF | TGTGCTAGTGTTATGACAGGGACTTCGCCCCAGCATTTT
TRBJ2-5 | - | TRBV18 | TRBD1 | CASSPQTGGRETQYF | TGTGCCAGCTCACCACAGACAGGGGGGCGAGAGACCCAGTACTTC
TRBJ1-5 | - | TRBV6-1 | - | CASSVFPNQPQHF | TGTGCCAGCAGTGTGTTCCCTAATCAGCCCCAGCATTTT
TRBJ2-5 | - | TRBV18 | TRBD2 | CASSPASGNLETQYF | TGTGCCAGCTCACCGGCTAGCGGGAACCTAGAGACCCAGTACTTC
TRBJ1-1 | - | TRBV25-1 | - | CASSPTGNTEAFF | TGTGCCAGCAGCCCGACAGGGAACACTGAAGCTTTCTTT
TRBJ1-5 | - | TRBV28 | - | CASSPLAGTSYSNQPQHF | TGTGCCAGCAGTCCCCTTGCTGGCACCTCTTATAGCAATCAGCCCCAGCATTTT
TRBJ2-7 | - | TRBV11-2 | TRBD1 | CASSLSFYHPSHGQGNPYEQYF | TGTGCCAGCAGTTTGTCCTTCTACCATCCCTCTCACGGACAGGGAAACCCCTACGAGCAGTACTTC
TRBJ1-2 | once | TRBV5-1 | - | CASSLGHADNYGYTF | TGCGCCAGCAGCTTGGGCCACGCAGATAACTATGGCTACACCTTC
TRBJ2-1 | few | TRBV9 | - | CASSRDSGSYNEQFF | TGTGCCAGCAGCCGGGACTCCGGTTCCTACAATGAGCAGTTCTTC
TRBJ2-3 | - | TRBV27 | - | CASRAGATSSPTDTQYF | TGTGCCAGCCGAGCAGGGGCGACCAGCTCCCCGACAGATACGCAGTATTTT
TRBJ2-5 | - | TRBV7-3 | TRBD2 | CASSLVAGVRETQYF | TGTGCCAGCAGCCTGGTAGCGGGAGTGAGGGAGACCCAGTACTTC
TRBJ2-7 | - | TRBV6-5 | - | CASSQGPVYEQYF | TGTGCCAGCAGTCAGGGGCCAGTCTACGAGCAGTACTTC
TRBJ2-5 | - | TRBV7-2 | - | CASSLARGTYSGGQYF | TGTGCCAGCAGCTTAGCCCGGGGTACCTATAGCGGTGGCCAGTACTTC
TRBJ2-6 | - | TRBV6-2/TRBV6-3 | TRBD1 | CASSPGTGLSGANVLTF | TGTGCCAGCAGCCCTGGGACAGGGTTGAGTGGGGCCAACGTCCTGACTTTC
TRBJ1-5 | - | TRBV6-5 | - | CASSYSRGSAGQPQHF | TGTGCCAGCAGTTACTCGAGAGGGAGTGCGGGGCAGCCCCAGCATTTT
TRBJ2-4 | - | TRBV27 | TRBD2 | CASSSSRRVAGGPGAKNIQYF | TGTGCCAGCAGTTCATCCCGCCGAGTAGCGGGGGGGCCTGGGGCCAAAAACATTCAGTACTTC
TRBJ1-2 | - | TRBV15 | TRBD1 | CATSSGTDYGYTF | TGTGCCACCAGCAGCGGGACAGACTATGGCTACACCTTC
TRBJ2-3 | - | TRBV29-1 | - | CSVRRGDTQYF | TGCAGCGTCCGCCGCGGAGATACGCAGTATTTT
TRBJ1-2 | - | TRBV28 | - | CASSLLQGQGGYTF | TGTGCCAGCAGTTTACTCCAGGGACAAGGGGGCTACACCTTC
TRBJ1-2 | - | TRBV10-2 | - | CASSESDIRGYTF | TGCGCCAGCAGTGAGTCGGACATCCGTGGCTACACCTTC
TRBJ1-1 | - | TRBV3-1/TRBV3-2 | - | CASSQVIRTEAFF | TGTGCCAGCAGCCAAGTTATCAGAACTGAAGCTTTCTTT
TRBJ1-5 | - | TRBV5-6 | - | CASSFRASNQPQHF | TGTGCCAGCAGCTTCAGGGCTAGCAATCAGCCCCAGCATTTT
TRBJ2-3 | - | TRBV11-2 | TRBD2 | CASSLVGLAGGFF | TGTGCCAGCAGCTTAGTTGGGCTAGCGGGGGGGTTTTTT
TRBJ2-5 | - | TRBV29-1 | - | CSGLPFLGGQETQYF | TGCAGCGGCCTCCCCTTTTTGGGGGGACAAGAGACCCAGTACTTC
TRBJ1-4 | - | TRBV18 | - | CASSPLAGTNEKLFF | TGTGCCAGCTCACCACTCGCAGGAACTAATGAAAAACTGTTTTTT
TRBJ1-2 | - | TRBV28 | - | CASSSPGTVTNYGYTF | TGTGCCAGCAGTTCCCCTGGCACAGTTACTAACTATGGCTACACCTTC
TRBJ2-3 | - | TRBV19 | - | CASRSGPQTTDTQYF | TGTGCCAGTAGAAGTGGGCCCCAAACCACAGATACGCAGTATTTT
TRBJ1-2 | - | TRBV27 | - | CASSSRGNYGYTF | TGTGCCAGCAGTTCCAGGGGAAACTATGGCTACACCTTC
TRBJ1-5 | few | TRBV7-2 | - | CASTPQSRVDNQPQHF | TGTGCCAGCACCCCGCAAAGCAGGGTAGATAATCAGCCCCAGCATTTT
TRBJ1-2 | once | TRBV7-6 | TRBD1 | CASSQSGTGGFGGYTF | TGTGCCAGCAGCCAATCCGGGACAGGGGGCTTTGGTGGCTACACCTTC
TRBJ1-3 | - | TRBV7-2 | - | CASSVNRVGNTIYF | TGTGCCAGCAGCGTGAACAGGGTTGGAAACACCATATATTTT
TRBJ2-1 | - | TRBV7-9 | - | CASDTPLGLGEQFF | TGTGCCAGTGATACTCCCTTGGGGCTGGGTGAGCAGTTCTTC
TRBJ2-5 | - | TRBV28 | - | CASMESGHQETQYF | TGTGCCAGCATGGAGTCGGGACATCAAGAGACCCAGTACTTC
TRBJ2-1 | once | TRBV6-5 | TRBD1 | CASSLGTGAYNEQFF | TGTGCCAGCAGCCTAGGGACAGGGGCCTACAATGAGCAGTTCTTC
TRBJ2-1 | - | TRBV19 | TRBD2 | CASSISGRAGGNNEQFF | TGTGCCAGTAGTATAAGCGGGAGGGCCGGGGGAAACAATGAGCAGTTCTTC
TRBJ1-3 | few | TRBV27 | - | CASSLLGAAGNTIYF | TGTGCCAGCAGTTTATTAGGGGCTGCGGGAAACACCATATATTTT
TRBJ2-7 | - | TRBV4-3 | TRBD2 | CASSQVPSGGAVEQYF | TGCGCCAGCAGCCAAGTCCCTAGCGGGGGGGCCGTCGAGCAGTACTTC
TRBJ2-2 | - | TRBV18 | TRBD2 | CASSPLDGRAAGGELFF | TGTGCCAGCTCACCACTAGACGGGAGGGCCGCTGGCGGGGAGCTGTTTTTT
TRBJ1-2 | - | TRBV6-5 | - | CASNPDSKIYGYTF | TGTGCCAGCAACCCGGACAGCAAAATCTATGGCTACACCTTC
TRBJ2-3 | - | TRBV7-9 | - | CASSLADGWRPGSTDTQYF | TGTGCCAGCAGCTTAGCGGATGGGTGGCGGCCGGGGAGCACAGATACGCAGTATTTT
TRBJ1-5 | - | TRBV3-1/TRBV3-2 | - | CASSQAHSQPQHF | TGTGCCAGCAGCCAAGCCCATTCTCAGCCCCAGCATTTT
TRBJ1-6 | once | TRBV19 | - | CASSTGHVLNSPLHF | TGTGCCAGTAGTACCGGACACGTTCTTAATTCACCCCTCCACTTT
TRBJ2-3 | - | TRBV3-1/TRBV3-2 | TRBD2 | CASSQTSGATDTQYF | TGTGCCAGCAGCCAAACTAGCGGAGCCACAGATACGCAGTATTTT
TRBJ2-3 | - | TRBV7-2 | TRBD2 | CASSYSGGRQYF | TGTGCCAGCAGCTATAGCGGGGGGAGGCAGTATTTT
TRBJ2-3 | - | TRBV4-1 | TRBD2 | CASSQDTSGGQSTDTQYF | TGCGCCAGCAGCCAAGACACCAGCGGGGGGCAAAGCACAGATACGCAGTATTTT
TRBJ1-5 | - | TRBV28 | TRBD1 | CASTQGAAFQPQHF | TGTGCCAGCACCCAGGGGGCAGCCTTTCAGCCCCAGCATTTT
TRBJ2-7 | - | TRBV7-9 | TRBD2 | CASTTSLTYEQYF | TGTGCCAGCACGACTAGCCTTACCTACGAGCAGTACTTC
TRBJ2-7 | - | TRBV6-5 | - | CASRKYGGDQYEQYF | TGTGCCAGCAGAAAATACGGCGGTGACCAGTACGAGCAGTACTTC
TRBJ2-7 | - | TRBV3-1/TRBV3-2 | TRBD2 | CASSSHPGTTGREQYF | TGTGCCAGCAGCTCCCACCCGGGGACTACGGGGCGCGAGCAGTACTTC
TRBJ1-1 | - | TRBV6-5 | - | CASSDREGTEAFF | TGTGCCAGCAGCGATCGCGAGGGCACTGAAGCTTTCTTT
TRBJ2-3 | - | TRBV2 | - | CASSDSASTDTQYF | TGTGCCAGCAGTGACAGTGCCAGCACAGATACGCAGTATTTT
TRBJ1-2 | - | TRBV10-3 | TRBD1 | CAISRQGSISNYGYTF | TGTGCCATCAGTCGACAGGGATCTATATCTAACTATGGCTACACCTTC
TRBJ2-3 | - | TRBV7-2 | - | CASSLDGAYTDTQYF | TGTGCCAGCAGCTTAGATGGAGCGTACACAGATACGCAGTATTTT
TRBJ1-2 | - | TRBV30 | TRBD1 | CASNPPGQGVVGYTF | TGTGCCTCAAACCCTCCAGGACAGGGGGTAGTTGGCTACACCTTC